The 21 T cell receptor beta chains in this list originate from one sample, sequenced in a study of blood T cell repertoires in COVID-19. Using immunoSEQ multiplex PCR, the repertoire was profiled, and TCRdb retains in-frame clones only, with some absent. Of under 400,000 clones listed, more than 70% were seen once; the top ten hold around 1.6%. Sequenced sample: peripheral blood. These receptors all come from a woman aged 30 to 39 with COVID-19, enrolled during active disease.

The chain employs TRBV14 and TRBJ1-6; weak D call: TRBD1 (5 bases). CDR1 SGHDN and CDR2 FVKESK come from the germline V gene. Deletions cut 0 bases from V and 7 bases from J, with 13 bases between. The CDR3 loop spans 16 amino acids. The CDR3 DNA follows: TGTGCCAGCAGCCAAGAGAAGGGGTTTAGCAATTCACCCCTCCACTTT. Translated: CASSQEKGFSNSPLHF.

This sequence joins TRBV19 and TRBJ1-2; 9 nucleotides match TRBD1. Germline CDR1 LNHDA, CDR2 SQIVND (reference sequence). J lost 4 bases, V lost 5 bases, and 11 bases had no gene match. This CDR3 has 16 amino acids. In nucleotides, the CDR3 is TGTGCCAGTAGTGCCTGGGGACAGGGAAAACTCTATGGCTACACCTTC. It is translated as CASSAWGQGKLYGYTF. Full variable domain (missing parts from reference TRBV19 and TRBJ1-2): DGGITQSPKYLFRKEGQNVTLSCEQNLNHDAMYWYRQDPGQGLRLIYYSQIVNDFQKGDIAEGYSVSREKKESFPLTVTSAQKNPTAFYLCASSAWGQGKLYGYTFGSGTRLTVV.

CDR3: CASSLVLHTQYF. The CDR3 bases are TGTGCCAGCAGCTTGGTACTTCATACGCAGTATTTT. The rearrangement uses TRBV7-9 and TRBJ2-3; D uncertain. Trimming removed 3 bases from V and 7 bases from J, with 8 bases in between. Germline V CDR1 and CDR2: SEHNR, FQNEAQ (reference sequence). The CDR3 sequence is 12 residues long.

The V and J genes are TRBV10-3 and TRBJ1-2, with a tentative D call TRBD1 (6 bases). The CDR3 covers 13 residues. Germline-derived CDR1 and CDR2 are ENHRY and SYGVKD. With 3 bases removed from V and 8 bases from J, the gap between germline ends came to 13 bases. CDR3 in DNA: TGTGCCATCAGTGACAACCAGGGGAGCGGCTACACCTTC. Translated, it gives CAISDNQGSGYTF.

The CDR3 reads CASSRSGGGGSYEQYV. DNA for the CDR3: TGTGCCAGCAGCCGCAGCGGCGGGGGAGGTTCCTACGAGCAGTACGTC. V usage is TRBV3-1 (or the pseudogene TRBV3-2) and J usage is TRBJ2-7; 7 bases line up with TRBD2. Germline trimming cut 4 bases from V and 1 base from J; bases unmatched to any gene: 10. The CDR3 totals 16 residues. The germline V gene has CDR1 LGHDT and CDR2 YNNKEL (reference sequence).

The CDR3 bases are TGTGCCAGCAGAGGGGGACCGAACACTGAAGCTTTCTTT. It yields the protein CASRGGPNTEAFF. This sequence joins TRBV2 and TRBJ1-1, with D possibly TRBD1 on 6 matching bases. CDR3 length: 13 residues. The V gene lost 6 bases and the J gene lost 1 base, with 9 bases spanning the gap. Germline values: CDR1 SNHLY, CDR2 FYNNEI.

This clone was recorded once. The chain uses TRBV3-1 (or the pseudogene TRBV3-2) and TRBJ2-5, with TRBD2 matching over 8 bases. CDR3 length equals 16 residues. Germline trimming cut 5 bases from V and 2 bases from J; bases unmatched to any gene: 10. Looked up from germline, CDR1 is LGHDT and CDR2 is YNNKEL (reference sequence). The CDR3 loop is CASSSRRLAKQETQYF. As DNA, the CDR3 is TGTGCCAGCAGCTCTAGGCGACTAGCGAAACAAGAGACCCAGTACTTC.

The rearrangement uses TRBV29-1 and TRBJ1-2, with 7 bases fitting TRBD1. There are 13 residues in the CDR3. The germline V gene encodes CDR1 SQVTM and CDR2 ANQGSEA. V lost 6 bases and J lost 8; bases outside the gene matches: 12. CDR3 in DNA: TGCAGCGTCCACCCGGGACAGTTTGCCGGCTACACCTTC. This sequence encodes CSVHPGQFAGYTF.

CDR3 loop: CASSSTGANTEAFF. CDR3 DNA: TGTGCCAGCAGTTCGACAGGGGCGAACACTGAAGCTTTCTTT. The chain employs TRBV6-5 and TRBJ1-1; 8 nucleotides match TRBD1. With V trimmed by 4 bases and J by 1 base, 2 bases remained unmatched. In germline, CDR1 is MNHEY, CDR2 SVGAGI. The CDR3 totals 14 residues.

The CDR3 here is CASRYTIGQGANEQFF. CDR3 sequence (DNA): TGTGCCAGCAGGTACACCATAGGACAGGGGGCGAACGAGCAGTTCTTC. The V and J genes are TRBV6-5 and TRBJ2-1; 11 nucleotides agree with TRBD1. The trim removed 6 bases at V and 10 bases at J, leaving 14 bases unmatched. Germline CDR1 and CDR2: MNHEY and SVGAGI. This CDR3 comprises 16 residues.

The CDR3 here is CAWSISSGQPQHF. CDR3 sequence (DNA): TGTGCCTGGAGTATTTCTTCGGGTCAGCCCCAGCATTTT. The chain recombines TRBV30 with TRBJ1-5; D gene ambiguous. Trimming left V 2 bases short and J 6 bases short, with 11 bases between. The CDR3 runs 13 residues. Germline V gives CDR1 GTSNPN, CDR2 SVGIG (reference sequence).

The chain combines TRBV28 with TRBJ1-2; 9 bases agree with TRBD1. The CDR3 consists of 16 residues. In germline, CDR1 is MDHEN, CDR2 SYDVKM. V trimming: 3 bases; J trimming: 8 bases; junction bases outside the gene matches: 13. The CDR3 DNA sequence: TGTGCCAGCAGTTTTCAGGGACAGGGAGGACCTAGGGGCTACACCTTC. It codes for CASSFQGQGGPRGYTF.

V gene TRBV14 combines with J gene TRBJ1-2; D perhaps matches TRBD1 (6 bases). Trimming stripped 5 bases from V and 5 bases from J, with 18 bases between. Germline lookup yields CDR1 SGHDN and CDR2 FVKESK. This CDR3 is 15 amino acids long. The CDR3 DNA reads TGTGCCAGCAGCACCGACAGGCCTCTCTTTTATGGCTACACCTTC. Residues: CASSTDRPLFYGYTF.

The J gene is TRBJ1-2, the V gene TRBV12-3 or TRBV12-4; D not resolved. This CDR3 has 11 amino acids. Trimming pared 6 bases from V and 4 bases from J, leaving 6 bases between. The CDR3 region is CASSEGYGYTF. The CDR3, as DNA: TGTGCCAGCAGCGAGGGCTATGGCTACACCTTC.

This clone was seen a single time. The CDR3 loop reads CASSVSGRSTDTQYF. CDR3 sequence (DNA): TGTGCCAGCAGCGTAAGCGGGCGAAGCACAGATACGCAGTATTTT. The chain carries TRBV9 and TRBJ2-3; D is possibly TRBD2 (6 bases). Germline assignment: CDR1 SGDLS and CDR2 YYNGEE. The CDR3 loop spans 15 amino acids. V lost 1 base to trimming and J lost 0 bases, with 9 bases between them.

This clone came up once. The gene calls are TRBV7-2 and TRBJ1-6, with TRBD1 matching 9 bases. The CDR3 loop spans 15 amino acids. V lost 5 bases to trimming and J lost 7 bases; unmatched junction nucleotides: 6. Germline V gene lookup returns CDR1 SGHTA and CDR2 FQGNSA. CDR3 loop: CASSQQGQGNSPLHF. CDR3 bases: TGTGCCAGCAGCCAGCAGGGACAGGGAAATTCACCCCTCCACTTT.

CDR3 coding DNA: TGTGCCAGCAGCTCTCCTATGGGACAGCACTATGGCTACACCTTC. It is translated as CASSSPMGQHYGYTF. The V and J genes are TRBV7-2 and TRBJ1-2, with 7 positions matching TRBD1. Losses at the gene ends were 4 bases for V and 3 bases for J; bases not matched to a gene: 8. The CDR3 has 15 amino acids. Per the germline V gene, CDR1 is SGHTA and CDR2 is FQGNSA. Looking up the rest from reference TRBV7-2 and TRBJ1-2 gives the full variable domain: GAGVSQSPSNKVTEKGKDVELRCDPISGHTALYWYRQSLGQGLEFLIYFQGNSAPDKSGLPSDRFSAERTGGSVSTLTIQRTQQEDSAVYLCASSSPMGQHYGYTFGSGTRLTVV.

The J gene is TRBJ1-3, the V gene TRBV30; TRBD1 agrees at 7 bases. CDR3 length: 14 amino acids. The germline CDR1 and CDR2 sequences are GTSNPN and SVGIG (reference sequence). V was clipped by 3 bases and J by 1 base; unmatched bases: 3. CDR3 DNA: TGTGCCTGGAGCACAGGGGTATCTGGAAACACCATATATTTT. It specifies CAWSTGVSGNTIYF.

The rearrangement joins TRBV19 to TRBJ1-5, with unresolved D. Trimming stripped 4 bases from V and 0 bases from J, with 10 bases between. This CDR3 region has 15 residues. The germline V gene has CDR1 LNHDA and CDR2 SQIVND (reference sequence). The CDR3 nucleotides are TGTGCCAGTAGTAACCGACAATATAGCAATCAGCCCCAGCATTTT. This translates into CASSNRQYSNQPQHF. Filled out from reference TRBV19 and TRBJ1-5, the complete variable domain reads DGGITQSPKYLFRKEGQNVTLSCEQNLNHDAMYWYRQDPGQGLRLIYYSQIVNDFQKGDIAEGYSVSREKKESFPLTVTSAQKNPTAFYLCASSNRQYSNQPQHFGDGTRLSIL.

The J gene is TRBJ2-1, the V gene TRBV27; D possibly corresponds to TRBD1 (5 bases). This CDR3 is 12 amino acids long. Trimming took 3 bases from V and 9 from J, leaving 9 bases between them. The germline CDR1 and CDR2 sequences are MNHEY and SMNVEV (reference sequence). As DNA, the CDR3 is TGTGCCAGCAGTTTCATGGGGCTTGAGCAGTTCTTC. Translating gives CASSFMGLEQFF.

The genes are TRBV4-3 and TRBJ2-1; a possible D gene is TRBD2 (5 bases). This CDR3 has 12 residues. Trimming pared 5 bases from V and 9 bases from J, leaving 11 bases between. Germline V gene lookup returns CDR1 LGHNA and CDR2 YSLEER. As DNA, the CDR3 is TGCGCCAGCAGCGACGCGGGCGGTGAGCAGTTCTTC. It encodes CASSDAGGEQFF.